These 22 T cell receptor beta chains originate from one sample sequenced in a study of T cell responses to AZD1222 COVID-19 vaccine. Only in-frame clones appear in the TCRdb table, and some are missing; sequencing was by immunoSEQ multiplex PCR. This sample has some 130,000 clones, with 92% found just once. The sample in question was peripheral blood, obtained on day 0 of AZD1222 vaccination. These receptors came from an adult in good health.

This chain joins TRBV6-5 and TRBJ2-7; D is perhaps TRBD2 (6 bases). Germline V gene lookup returns CDR1 MNHEY and CDR2 SVGAGI. There are 15 residues in the CDR3. Trimming took 2 bases from V and 0 from J, leaving 11 bases between them. CDR3 bases: TGTGCCAGCAGTTACCGGGACTCAAGCTCCTACGAGCAGTACTTC. As protein: CASSYRDSSSYEQYF.

The chain has TRBV27 and TRBJ2-7, with 7 bases aligning to TRBD1. The length of the CDR3 is 17 residues. J lost 3 bases, V lost 5 bases, and 16 bases had no gene match. Germline CDR1 is MNHEY and CDR2 is SMNVEV (reference sequence). The chain's CDR3 is CASSPLALPSGGYEQYF. In DNA, the CDR3 is TGTGCCAGCAGTCCCCTCGCGCTCCCCTCAGGGGGCTACGAGCAGTACTTC.

V is TRBV3-1 (or the pseudogene TRBV3-2) and J is TRBJ1-1, with 10 bases aligning to TRBD1. The CDR3 spans 14 residues. The J segment lost 10 bases and the V segment lost 3 bases, leaving 8 bases of the junction unmatched. Germline V gene data show CDR1 as LGHDT and CDR2 as YNNKEL (reference sequence). CDR3 nucleotide sequence: TGTGCCAGCAGCCAGCGCGGACAGGGGGTAGTAGCTTTCTTT. It specifies CASSQRGQGVVAFF.

The chain couples TRBV19 to TRBJ1-5, with no clear D. The V end was cut by 7 bases, the J end by 6 bases, with 22 bases between. Germline-derived CDR1 and CDR2 are LNHDA and SQIVND (reference sequence). There are 16 residues in the CDR3. The CDR3, as DNA: TGTGCCAGTACCCCGGACCGGGCATCCAACGTTCAGCCCCAGCATTTT. Translated: CASTPDRASNVQPQHF.

This chain uses TRBV5-1 with TRBJ2-5; D is uncertain. The V gene lost 0 bases and the J gene lost 1 base, with 4 bases spanning the gap. The CDR3 length is 13 residues. Per the germline V gene, CDR1 is SGHRS and CDR2 is YFSETQ. The CDR3 DNA follows: TGCGCCAGCAGCTTGGACAGCCAAGAGACCCAGTACTTC. Its translation: CASSLDSQETQYF.

This chain links TRBV19 with TRBJ1-4; the D gene is possibly TRBD1 (6 bases). V was cut by 4 bases and J by 5 bases, with 11 bases left in between. The germline V gene has CDR1 LNHDA and CDR2 SQIVND (reference sequence). The CDR3 runs 14 residues. CDR3 protein: CASSTRQENEKLFF. CDR3 bases: TGTGCCAGTAGTACCCGACAGGAAAATGAAAAACTGTTTTTT. Full variable domain (rest looked up from reference TRBV19 and TRBJ1-4): DGGITQSPKYLFRKEGQNVTLSCEQNLNHDAMYWYRQDPGQGLRLIYYSQIVNDFQKGDIAEGYSVSREKKESFPLTVTSAQKNPTAFYLCASSTRQENEKLFFGSGTQLSVL.

The rearrangement links TRBV6-6 to TRBJ2-3; D unresolved. This CDR3 spans 16 amino acids. V gave up 4 bases and J gave up 12 bases, with 26 bases separating them. Germline CDR1 MNHNY, CDR2 SVGAGI (reference sequence). The CDR3 here is CASSSKAERSSSRQYF. The CDR3 DNA sequence: TGTGCCAGCAGTTCGAAGGCGGAGCGATCATCTTCTCGTCAGTATTTT.

This chain links TRBV28 with TRBJ1-5; 7 bases are shared with TRBD1. Germline-derived CDR1 and CDR2 are MDHEN and SYDVKM. With V trimmed by 10 bases and J by 7 bases, 16 bases remained unmatched. This CDR3 is built from 15 residues. The CDR3 DNA reads as TGTGCCACCTACCCCAACAGGGGTCCGTCCCAGCCCCAGCATTTT. It codes for CATYPNRGPSQPQHF.

J is TRBJ2-7 and V is TRBV5-1; D is unresolved. The CDR3 spans 14 residues. Trimming cost V 0 bases and J 0 bases, with 7 bases left between them. Germline V gene lookup returns CDR1 SGHRS and CDR2 YFSETQ. The CDR3 reads CASSLAVNSYEQYF. The CDR3 bases are TGCGCCAGCAGCTTGGCGGTCAACTCCTACGAGCAGTACTTC.

CDR3 sequence (DNA): TGTGCCTGGATGCAGGGGTTTAACAATGAGCAGTTCTTC. Encoded protein: CAWMQGFNNEQFF. This sequence joins TRBV30 and TRBJ2-1; perhaps TRBD1 as D (6 bases). This CDR3 is built from 13 residues. The germline V gene has CDR1 GTSNPN and CDR2 SVGIG (reference sequence). V lost 4 bases, J lost 5 bases, and 12 bases lay in between.

V is TRBV9 and J is TRBJ2-1, with 11 bases fitting TRBD1. This CDR3 region has 19 residues. Per germline, CDR1 SGDLS and CDR2 YYNGEE. V trimming: 3 bases; J trimming: 1 base; junction bases outside the gene matches: 12. The CDR3 nucleotides are TGTGCCAGCAGCGCCCTCCCGGGACAGGGGGTAAATTCCTACAATGAGCAGTTCTTC. Translated, it gives CASSALPGQGVNSYNEQFF.

The rearrangement links TRBV9 to TRBJ2-7; D possibly corresponds to TRBD1 (6 bases). Germline V CDR1 and CDR2: SGDLS, YYNGEE. The ends were cut back, 0 bases at V and 2 bases at J, with 15 bases in the middle. The CDR3 covers 16 residues. CDR3 DNA: TGTGCCAGCAGCGTAGCTAGTGACAGGCCTACCTACGAGCAGTACTTC. Protein: CASSVASDRPTYEQYF.

This clone appeared a few times. V gene TRBV5-6 combines with J gene TRBJ1-3, with TRBD1 matching 7 bases. V shed 4 bases and J 0 bases; nucleotides not matched to a gene: 7. Looked up from germline, CDR1 is SGHDT and CDR2 is YYEEEE. The CDR3 has 16 amino acids. CDR3 sequence reads: CASSPGEGASGNTIYF. Here the CDR3 DNA reads TGTGCCAGCAGCCCGGGGGAGGGGGCCTCTGGAAACACCATATATTTT.

The chain recombines TRBV2 with TRBJ1-5, with TRBD1 matching over 7 bases. Per germline, CDR1 SNHLY and CDR2 FYNNEI. This CDR3 is 15 amino acids long. The V and J ends lost 5 bases and 2 bases, in that order; junction bases with no gene match: 6. This CDR3 reads CASSSNRGGNQPQHF. DNA of the CDR3: TGTGCCAGCAGTAGCAACAGGGGTGGCAATCAGCCCCAGCATTTT.

The J gene is TRBJ2-7, the V gene TRBV5-4; 7 nucleotides align to TRBD2. Trimming took 3 bases from V and 1 from J; bases not matched to a gene: 4. Per germline, CDR1 SGHNT and CDR2 YYREEE (reference sequence). This CDR3 is built from 14 residues. CDR3 region: CASSSGLRSYEQYF. CDR3 DNA: TGTGCCAGCAGCTCGGGACTACGGTCCTACGAGCAGTACTTC.

The J gene is TRBJ2-3, the V gene TRBV10-1; D is perhaps TRBD1 (6 bases). The germline V and J ends were trimmed by 2 bases and 4 bases, with 16 bases remaining between them. Germline-derived CDR1 and CDR2 are WNHNN and SYGVQD (reference sequence). This CDR3 is 16 amino acids long. CDR3 bases: TGCGCCAGCAGTGAGGAGGGGACATCTAACGCAGATACGCAGTATTTT. This codes for CASSEEGTSNADTQYF.

The chain links TRBV11-2 to TRBJ1-1, with D possibly TRBD1 on 5 matching bases. The CDR3 consists of 13 residues. CDR1 SGHAT and CDR2 FQNNGV come from the germline V gene. V lost 1 base and J 4 bases, leaving 7 bases between the germline ends. CDR3 bases: TGTGCCAGCAGCTTAGGGGGGACCACTGAAGCTTTCTTT. Its protein product is CASSLGGTTEAFF.

The rearrangement joins TRBV5-8 to TRBJ1-5; 7 positions agree with TRBD1. CDR3 size: 16 residues. Germline V gives CDR1 SGHTS, CDR2 YDEGEE. V shed 6 bases, J shed 9 bases, and the junction held 18 bases outside the gene matches. The CDR3 DNA sequence: TGTGCCAGCATCCCAACCGGGACAGAAATCAGGGGGCCCCAGCATTTT. Translating gives CASIPTGTEIRGPQHF. Based on the CDR3 plus reference TRBV5-8 and TRBJ1-5, the full variable domain is EAGVTQSPTHLIKTRGQQATLRCSPISGHTSVYWYQQALGLGLQFLLWYDEGEERNRGNFPPRFSGRQFPNYSSELNVNALELEDSALYLCASIPTGTEIRGPQHFGDGTRLSIL.

There are a few counts of this clone. The rearrangement links TRBV7-8 to TRBJ2-3, with TRBD2 matching 7 bases. Unmatched junction bases numbered 7, after V lost 5 bases and J lost 5 bases. The CDR3 is made up of 14 amino acids. Germline V CDR1 and CDR2: SGHVS, FQNEAQ. The CDR3 loop reads CASSPGVAGDTQYF. The CDR3 nucleotides read TGTGCCAGCAGCCCCGGAGTAGCGGGAGATACGCAGTATTTT.

This clone occurred once. The gene calls are TRBV6-5 and TRBJ2-7; D gene unclear. The CDR3 runs to 14 residues. Germline values: CDR1 MNHEY, CDR2 SVGAGI. V was pared by 0 bases and J by 5 bases, with 11 bases between. For the CDR3, the DNA is TGTGCCAGCAGTTACTCTGTTGAGTCCCACGAGCAGTACTTC. Translation gives CASSYSVESHEQYF.

This clone came up once. The V call is TRBV10-3, the J call TRBJ1-5; D uncertain. Between the trimmed V and J ends, which lost 3 bases and 4 bases, there was a span of 10 bases. The CDR3 consists of 14 residues. Germline loops: CDR1 ENHRY, CDR2 SYGVKD. Here the CDR3 reads CAISDSGINQPQHF. Written as DNA, the CDR3 is TGTGCCATCAGTGATTCTGGCATTAATCAGCCCCAGCATTTT.

The chain is built from TRBV7-2 and TRBJ2-1; D gene unclear. The CDR3 loop spans 14 amino acids. V lost 0 bases and J 6 bases, leaving 9 bases between the germline ends. Germline V gene sequence: CDR1 SGHTA, CDR2 FQGNSA. This CDR3 reads CASSLAVLTNEQFF. As DNA, the CDR3 is TGTGCCAGCAGCTTAGCGGTCCTCACCAATGAGCAGTTCTTC.